Here is one T cell receptor (beta chain) with its context. Its antigen target is currently unknown. Just one base apart from a much larger clone, this may be a read error. The conserved phenylalanine or tryptophan normally closing the CDR3 is absent here, so this likely arose from a read error. This specimen belongs to a study of tumor-infiltrating lymphocytes in primary liver carcinoma (dated by TCRdb to about 2017). For the wider study: Of the five patients, three men and two women aged 30 to 69 years, four had hepatocellular carcinoma and one had combined HCC and intrahepatic cholangiocarcinoma. To link TCRbeta repertoire diversity to the local molecular phenotype, the approximately 23 tumor region samples were profiled with Agilent mRNA microarrays. The tumors of the five patients were staged as T1-T3 N0M0, with maximum diameters ranging from roughly 4 to 11 cm. A total of around 35 specimens from 5 patients, comprising approximately 25 tumor regions, 5 adjacent noncancerous liver tissues and 5 peripheral blood samples, were covered by TCRbeta repertoire sequencing. The study combined TCRbeta repertoire sequencing, expression microarrays and whole-exome sequencing across five regions of each liver tumor, with adjacent normal tissue and blood. Technical replicate repertoires showed high reproducibility, with mean shared-clone rates around 0.9 and correlation coefficients above 0.98. Samples yielded roughly 3.65 to 7.5 million productive TCRbeta reads; read depth did not differ significantly between tissue types.

Clipping removes 5 bases from V and 7 bases from J, with 7 as the unmatched junction base count. CDR1 and CDR2 (SGHTA, FQGTGA) derive from the germline V gene. The CDR3 length equals 14 residues, ends included. This entry keeps only the CDR3 DNA: 42 bases, framed from base 1. Using a constant-region primer and ProtoScript II reverse transcriptase, TCRbeta-specific cDNA was reverse-transcribed from about 460 ng total RNA. The TCRbeta libraries were prepared through three rounds of nested multiplex PCR following a slightly modified ARM-PCR procedure. Multiplex TRBV1-TRBV30 forward primers and a Cbeta reverse primer were used in the first two PCR rounds, each of which was run for 9 to 11 cycles. Sample barcodes and Illumina adapters were added in a final 25-cycle PCR with Deep VentR polymerase. Before sequencing, amplicons between 200 and 500 bp were purified from gel using a QIAquick gel extraction kit. An Illumina HiSeq 2500 was used to sequence the TCRbeta amplicons, generating 250-bp paired-end reads. Under the source paper's analysis protocol: Quality trimming of reads was performed with Trimmomatic v0.33, and paired reads were merged with FLASH v1.2.11 so that full CDR3 sequences could be recovered. V, D and J germline segments were assigned to the rearranged TCRbeta sequences by MiGEC v1.2.1b. Clonotype statistics and Shannon-Wiener diversity indices were calculated with VDJtools v1.0.0. Except for diversity analysis, only the 250 most abundant clonotypes of each sample were used in subsequent analyses to reduce sampling bias. The public reads were run again by TCRdb, first through fastp at Q25 and then through MiXCR, and only productive beta chains were kept. Every distinct CDR3 protein forms one entry, paired with its most common genes and DNA. The V and J calls come from TCRdb's annotation, not from the publication. In this sample the table shows 150,000 to 200,000 distinct CDR3 sequences, 85% of which occur a single time. The top ten clonotypes cover approximately 18% of the sample.

Total RNA and DNA were co-extracted without cell sorting from approximately 20-30 mg of bulk tissue using the AllPrep DNA/RNA mini kit. Surgical resection was performed in China between 2015 and early 2016 on about five patients with histopathologically diagnosed primary liver carcinoma. Patients had chronic HBV infection and were treatment-naive at sampling. Five spatially separated regions were sampled from each tumor: the superior, inferior, left-lateral and right-lateral poles, plus the tumor centre. Histology showed that every tumor sample contained more than 75% viable tumor cells. Pieces of fresh tumor and adjacent tissue were cut in half, with one half kept in RNAlater at -80 degrees C and the other half sent for histology. Here is what the overall study found, with its caveats: The top 250 clones accounted for a significantly greater share of the repertoire in tumors than in blood (p = 0.039). The study included only a handful of patients, and the authors note findings should be validated in a larger study. Only roughly 8-25% of top clones appeared in all five regions of a tumor, which suggests that tumor-infiltrating T cells are spatially heterogeneous. Because sequencing covered only the TCR beta chain and unpaired alpha chains were not captured, true repertoire diversity is likely underestimated. Bulk unsorted samples precluded comparing CD4+ and CD8+ T cell repertoires. Pairs of tumor regions showed greater repertoire overlap (mean roughly 36%) than tumor-adjacent pairs (about 17%) or tumor-blood pairs (roughly 15%), which is consistent with antigen-driven expansion.

Here the chain combines TRBV7-3 and TRBJ2-1; a stretch of 8 junction bases matches TRBD1. The sequence came from a man between 40 and 49 years old with primary liver carcinoma and hepatitis B virus infection. The material sequenced was tumor tissue from primary liver carcinoma. The CDR3 corresponds to CASSPSGGQNEQFL. In nucleotides, the sequence is TGTGCCAGCAGCCCATCAGGGGGCCAGAATGAGCAGTTCTTA.